This record looks at one T cell receptor (beta chain) sequence and its context. This sample was included in a study of T and B cells in COVID-19 patients. Whole-study context: Peripheral blood came from COVID-19 patients with active infection or after recovery.

Each TRB amplification used roughly 240-550 ng of genomic DNA from blood. Multiplex PCR with BIOMED2 TRB-A/B primer pools amplified TRB rearrangements. TCRdb called the multiplex PCR reads again in MiXCR, with one record for every CDR3 protein. The sample shows about 9,300 distinct CDR3 sequences, approximately 37% of them seen only once. Germline CDR1 and CDR2: MNHEY and SVGAGI. Trimming cost V 2 bases and J 6 bases, with 8 bases left between them. This CDR3 comprises 12 residues. The specimen sequenced was blood. This TCR was sampled from a human donor with active COVID-19. The chain joins TRBV6-5 to TRBJ2-7; TRBD2 might be the D (5 bases). The CDR3 spells CASSYGRGEQYF. The CDR3 DNA follows: TGTGCCAGCAGTTACGGTCGGGGCGAGCAGTACTTC.